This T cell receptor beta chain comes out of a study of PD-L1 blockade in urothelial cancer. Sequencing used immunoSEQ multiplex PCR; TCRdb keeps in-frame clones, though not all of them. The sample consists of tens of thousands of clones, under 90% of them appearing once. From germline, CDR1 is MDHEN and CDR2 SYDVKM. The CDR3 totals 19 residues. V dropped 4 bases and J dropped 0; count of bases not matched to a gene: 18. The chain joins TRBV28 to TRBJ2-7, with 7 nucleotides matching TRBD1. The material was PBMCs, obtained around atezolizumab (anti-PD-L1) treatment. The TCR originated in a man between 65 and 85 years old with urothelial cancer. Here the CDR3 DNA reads TGTGCCAGCAGTTCAATATCCCCCTCCGGGACAGACCTCTCCTACGAGCAGTACTTC. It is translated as CASSSISPSGTDLSYEQYF.